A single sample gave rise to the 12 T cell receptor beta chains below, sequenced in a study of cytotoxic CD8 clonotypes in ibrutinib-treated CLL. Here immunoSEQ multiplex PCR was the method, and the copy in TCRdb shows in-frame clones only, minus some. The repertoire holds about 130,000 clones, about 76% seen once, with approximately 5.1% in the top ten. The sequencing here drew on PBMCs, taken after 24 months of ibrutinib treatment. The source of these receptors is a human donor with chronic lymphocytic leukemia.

CDR3 protein: CASSPGGPETQYF. The CDR3 DNA reads TGTGCCAGTAGTCCGGGGGGGCCGGAGACCCAGTACTTC. J is TRBJ2-5 and V is TRBV19, with 8 positions matching TRBD2. Germline CDR1 reads LNHDA; CDR2 reads SQIVND (reference sequence). This CDR3 contains 13 residues. The trim removed 5 bases at V and 5 bases at J, leaving 4 bases unmatched. The entire variable domain, with the rest obtained from reference TRBV19 and TRBJ2-5, is as follows: DGGITQSPKYLFRKEGQNVTLSCEQNLNHDAMYWYRQDPGQGLRLIYYSQIVNDFQKGDIAEGYSVSREKKESFPLTVTSAQKNPTAFYLCASSPGGPETQYFGPGTRLLVL.

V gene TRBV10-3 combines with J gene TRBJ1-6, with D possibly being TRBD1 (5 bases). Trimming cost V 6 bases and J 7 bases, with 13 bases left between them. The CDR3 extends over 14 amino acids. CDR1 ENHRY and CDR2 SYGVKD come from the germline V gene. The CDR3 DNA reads TGTGCCATCAGCCCGGTTGGGACCAATTCACCCCTCCACTTT. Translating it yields CAISPVGTNSPLHF.

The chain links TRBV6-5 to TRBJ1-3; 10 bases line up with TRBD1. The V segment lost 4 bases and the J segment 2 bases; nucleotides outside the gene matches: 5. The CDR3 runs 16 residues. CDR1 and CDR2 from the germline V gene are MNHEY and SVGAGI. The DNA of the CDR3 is TGTGCCAGCAGTTCCCCCGGGACAGGGGCTGGAAACACCATATATTTT. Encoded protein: CASSSPGTGAGNTIYF.

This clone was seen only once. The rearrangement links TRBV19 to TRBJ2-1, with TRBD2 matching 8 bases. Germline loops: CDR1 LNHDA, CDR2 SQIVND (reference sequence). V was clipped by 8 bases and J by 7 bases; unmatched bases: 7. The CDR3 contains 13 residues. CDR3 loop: CASSSGGRNEQFF. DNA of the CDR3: TGTGCCAGTTCGTCGGGGGGGCGGAATGAGCAGTTCTTC.

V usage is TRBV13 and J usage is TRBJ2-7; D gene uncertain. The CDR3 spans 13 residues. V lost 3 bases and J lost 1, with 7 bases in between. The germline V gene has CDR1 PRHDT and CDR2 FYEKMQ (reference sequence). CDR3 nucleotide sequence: TGTGCCAGCAGCTTGGGCAGATCCTACGAGCAGTACTTC. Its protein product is CASSLGRSYEQYF.

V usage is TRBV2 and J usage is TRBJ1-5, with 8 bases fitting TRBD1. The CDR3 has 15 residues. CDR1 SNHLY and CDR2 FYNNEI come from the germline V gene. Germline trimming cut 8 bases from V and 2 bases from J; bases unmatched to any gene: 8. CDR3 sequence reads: CASGQGTLGNQPQHF. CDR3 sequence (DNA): TGTGCCAGCGGACAGGGCACTCTTGGCAATCAGCCCCAGCATTTT.

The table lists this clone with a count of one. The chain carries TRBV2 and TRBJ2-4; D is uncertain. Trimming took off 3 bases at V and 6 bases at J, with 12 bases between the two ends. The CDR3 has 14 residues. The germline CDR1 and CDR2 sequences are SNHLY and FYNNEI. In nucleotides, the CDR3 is TGTGCCAGCAGTGAGGGTCAGTACCTAAACATTCAGTACTTC. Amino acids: CASSEGQYLNIQYF.

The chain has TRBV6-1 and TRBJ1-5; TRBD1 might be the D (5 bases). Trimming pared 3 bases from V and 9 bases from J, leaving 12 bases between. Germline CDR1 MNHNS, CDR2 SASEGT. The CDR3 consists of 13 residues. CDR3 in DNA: TGTGCCAGCAGTGATTCGGGGCCCCGGCCCCAGCATTTT. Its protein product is CASSDSGPRPQHF.

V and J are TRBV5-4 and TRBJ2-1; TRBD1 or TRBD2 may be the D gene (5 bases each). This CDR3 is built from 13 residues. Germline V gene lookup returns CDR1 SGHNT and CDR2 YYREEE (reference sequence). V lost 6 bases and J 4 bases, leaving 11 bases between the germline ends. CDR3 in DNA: TGTGCCAGCACCCTGGGGGAGTACAATGAGCAGTTCTTC. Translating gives CASTLGEYNEQFF.

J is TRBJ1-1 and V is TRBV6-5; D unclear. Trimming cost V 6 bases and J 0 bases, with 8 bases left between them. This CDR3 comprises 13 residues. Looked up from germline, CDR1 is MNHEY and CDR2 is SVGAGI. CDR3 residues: CASRGILNTEAFF. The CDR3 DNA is TGTGCCAGCAGGGGGATTTTGAACACTGAAGCTTTCTTT.

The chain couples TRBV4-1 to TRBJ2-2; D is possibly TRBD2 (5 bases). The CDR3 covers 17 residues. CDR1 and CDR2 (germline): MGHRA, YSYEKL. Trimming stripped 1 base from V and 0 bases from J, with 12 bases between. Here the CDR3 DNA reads TGCGCCAGCAGCCAAGGCCCTAGCACTGCGAACACCGGGGAGCTGTTTTTT. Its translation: CASSQGPSTANTGELFF.

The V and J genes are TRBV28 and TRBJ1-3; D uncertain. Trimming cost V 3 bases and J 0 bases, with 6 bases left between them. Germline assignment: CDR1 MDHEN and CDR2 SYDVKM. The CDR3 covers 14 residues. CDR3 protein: CASSLGSSGNTIYF. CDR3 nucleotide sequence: TGTGCCAGCAGTTTGGGAAGCTCTGGAAACACCATATATTTT. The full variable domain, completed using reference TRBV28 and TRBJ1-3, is DVKVTQSSRYLVKRTGEKVFLECVQDMDHENMFWYRQDPGLGLRLIYFSYDVKMKEKGDIPEGYSVSREKKERFSLILESASTNQTSMYLCASSLGSSGNTIYFGEGSWLTVV.